This T cell receptor beta chain was sequenced for a study of blood T cell repertoires in COVID-19. About the research overall: In each case, the material was cDNA or gDNA derived from T cells, B-cell-depleted T cells, or PBMCs.

The ends were cut back, 4 bases at V and 2 bases at J, with 13 bases in the middle. The CDR3 contains 15 residues. CDR1 is SGDLS and CDR2 is YYNGEE in the germline V gene. Original handling: Estimation of nucleated cell counts relied on the amplification of reference gene primers. The table came from immunoSEQ multiplex PCR; TCRdb's copy has only in-frame clones and leaves some out. D and trimming were read from the DNA, whereas the V and J calls and clone size are those reported in that table. In the table there are tens of thousands of clones, 80% to 90% of which are singletons. The gene calls are TRBV9 and TRBJ1-3, with D possibly matching TRBD1 (5 bases). Sequencing input: peripheral blood. This sequence originates from a woman between 55 and 75 years old with COVID-19, enrolled during active disease. DNA for the CDR3: TGTGCCAGCAGCCCCAGTGGGGCCACTGGAAACACCATATATTTT. This codes for CASSPSGATGNTIYF.